These 8 T cell receptor beta chains share one sample of origin, sequenced in a study of T cell responses to AZD1222 COVID-19 vaccine. Only in-frame clones appear in the TCRdb table, and some are missing; sequencing was by immunoSEQ multiplex PCR. The sample carries approximately 120,000 clones, around 90% recorded once. The specimen was peripheral blood, collected on day 0 of AZD1222 vaccination. The receptor source for this set is an adult in good health.

The chain employs TRBV2 and TRBJ2-5; tentative D call: TRBD1 (5 bases). Germline V lookup: CDR1 SNHLY, CDR2 FYNNEI. The CDR3 is 15 amino acids. V gave up 6 bases and J gave up 5 bases, with 19 bases separating them. CDR3 nucleotides: TGTGCCAGCAGGAAGGGGTCAGTTCCTGGGGAGACCCAGTACTTC. Residues: CASRKGSVPGETQYF. Full variable domain (rest looked up from reference TRBV2 and TRBJ2-5): EPEVTQTPSHQVTQMGQEVILRCVPISNHLYFYWYRQILGQKVEFLVSFYNNEISEKSEIFDDQFSVERPDGSNFTLKIRSTKLEDSAMYFCASRKGSVPGETQYFGPGTRLLVL.

The J gene is TRBJ1-1, the V gene TRBV18, with 8 positions matching TRBD1. The junction had 5 bases not matched to a gene; V was cut back by 3 bases and J by 5 bases. This CDR3 has 14 residues. Per the germline V gene, CDR1 is KGHSH and CDR2 is LQKENI. The CDR3 is CASSPQQGETEAFF. The CDR3 DNA follows: TGTGCCAGCTCACCCCAACAGGGGGAAACTGAAGCTTTCTTT.

CDR3 protein: CASGFGGYGAFF. As DNA, the CDR3 is TGTGCTAGTGGTTTCGGGGGCTATGGAGCTTTCTTT. The genes are TRBV12-5 and TRBJ1-1; D perhaps matches TRBD1 (6 bases). The germline V gene has CDR1 LGHNT and CDR2 FRNRAP. The CDR3 is 12 residues long. V was shortened by 3 bases and J by 10 bases, with 12 bases between the two germline ends.

The chain couples TRBV3-1 (or the pseudogene TRBV3-2) to TRBJ1-2, with no clear D. Germline V gene sequence: CDR1 LGHDT, CDR2 YNNKEL (reference sequence). This CDR3 contains 14 residues. With 1 base removed from V and 0 bases from J, the gap between germline ends came to 6 bases. CDR3 amino acids: CASSQGSANYGYTF. The DNA of the CDR3 is TGTGCCAGCAGCCAAGGATCAGCTAACTATGGCTACACCTTC.

The gene calls are TRBV5-1 and TRBJ1-6, with D perhaps matching TRBD1 (6 bases). Germline V gene sequence: CDR1 SGHRS, CDR2 YFSETQ. Trimming took off 6 bases at V and 8 bases at J, with 9 bases between the two ends. This CDR3 is 12 amino acids long. This CDR3 reads CASTRGDSPLHF. The CDR3 bases are TGCGCCAGCACCAGGGGTGATTCACCCCTCCACTTT.

The CDR3 bases are TGTGCCAGCAGCTCTGGGGCCTACAATGAGCAGTTCTTC. This sequence encodes CASSSGAYNEQFF. The chain recombines TRBV7-9 with TRBJ2-1; D is uncertain. Germline V lookup: CDR1 SEHNR, CDR2 FQNEAQ (reference sequence). The CDR3 is 13 residues long. Deletions cut 4 bases from V and 2 bases from J, with 6 bases between.

The chain couples TRBV3-1 (or the pseudogene TRBV3-2) to TRBJ1-3; no definite D call. The CDR3 sequence is 13 residues long. The germline gives CDR1 LGHDT, CDR2 YNNKEL (reference sequence). V was pared by 1 base and J by 5 bases, with 6 bases between. CDR3 nucleotide sequence: TGTGCCAGCAGCCAAGGCCACAGAAACACCATATATTTT. It is translated as CASSQGHRNTIYF.

The chain combines TRBV28 with TRBJ1-1, with D possibly matching TRBD1 (5 bases). CDR1 and CDR2 from the germline V gene are MDHEN and SYDVKM. This CDR3 spans 16 amino acids. The ends were cut back, 3 bases at V and 3 bases at J, with 17 bases in the middle. The CDR3 spells CASSFSPGPGHTEAFF. The CDR3 DNA is TGTGCCAGCAGTTTTAGTCCGGGACCGGGACACACTGAAGCTTTCTTT.